The clone carrying this T cell receptor beta chain was observed once. What it binds is unknown. This CDR3 contains 13 residues. The germline V gene has CDR1 SEHNR and CDR2 FQNEAQ (reference sequence). The V end was cut by 3 bases, the J end by 3 bases, with 7 bases between. The entry originates in a study of long-term antiretroviral therapy in people with HIV. Sequencing used immunoSEQ v3.0 at survey level. Repertoires were generated with immunoSEQ multiplex PCR, while TCRdb's copy carries only in-frame clones and drops some. The sample includes tens of thousands of clones, 82% of them seen just once. Study-level points and caveats: Upon ART, diversity increased but remained lower than transplant donor controls. Records did not include ART adherence, viral resistance or therapy changes.

This chain joins TRBV7-9 and TRBJ2-3; no definite D call. The sequencing here drew on unsorted PBMCs, taken 2.4 years after starting antiretroviral therapy. This sequence originates from a man aged 35 to 55 with HIV. The CDR3 nucleotides are TGTGCCAGCAGCTTGGGTCCTACAGATACGCAGTATTTT. Residues: CASSLGPTDTQYF.